The T cell receptor beta chain under discussion was sequenced for a study of blood T cell repertoires in COVID-19. Donors were grouped by their self-reported clinical history. Authors' methods: Cell counts per sample came from amplifying reference gene primers. Generated by immunoSEQ multiplex PCR, the TCRdb table keeps only in-frame clones and is missing some. V and J calls and clone size come straight from that table; D and trimming were deduced from the DNA. This table has about 200,000 clones, 80% to 85% appearing once. The length of the CDR3 is 16 residues. Germline-derived CDR1 and CDR2 are SGHAT and FQNNGV. Trimming took 1 base from V and 10 from J, leaving 20 bases between them.

The sequencing input was PBMCs or T cells enriched from blood (not recorded which). The V gene is TRBV11-2, the J gene TRBJ2-1; D is ambiguous. The sequence was collected from a woman between 50 and 59 years old with acute COVID-19. The CDR3 sequence: CASSLGSMVSTGEQFF. The CDR3 DNA sequence: TGTGCCAGCAGCTTAGGATCTATGGTTTCCACCGGGGAGCAGTTCTTC.